These T cell receptor beta chains were read from a single sample in a study of cytomegalovirus exposure and HLA in healthy donors. Clones were read by immunoSEQ multiplex PCR, and TCRdb kept only the in-frame ones, dropping some. The repertoire includes about 110,000 clones, over 70% of them detected once, and roughly 1.2% sits in the top ten. Sequenced input: PBMCs. The source is a man in his forties in good health and CMV-seronegative. Both conserved end residues are part of each CDR3. The D gene is left open where the match is weak.

j_gene: TRBJ2-5; d_gene: TRBD1; v_gene: TRBV28; CDR3aa: CASSTRTGPPSETQYF
j_gene: TRBJ1-1; d_gene: NA; v_gene: TRBV7-9; CDR3aa: CASSLVQQNTEAFF
j_gene: TRBJ1-5; d_gene: NA; v_gene: TRBV5-8; CDR3aa: CASGGQVNQPQHF
j_gene: TRBJ1-3; d_gene: NA; v_gene: TRBV6-7; CDR3aa: CASSYGQYSGNTIYF
j_gene: TRBJ1-4; d_gene: TRBD1; v_gene: TRBV25-1; CDR3aa: CASSINRDRGEKLFF
j_gene: TRBJ1-1; d_gene: NA; v_gene: TRBV30; CDR3aa: CAWSSRDKAFF
j_gene: TRBJ1-6; d_gene: NA; v_gene: TRBV28; CDR3aa: CASRKGVNSPLHF
j_gene: TRBJ2-6; d_gene: TRBD1; v_gene: TRBV5-4; CDR3aa: CASSSGDSRSGANVLTF
j_gene: TRBJ1-2; d_gene: NA; v_gene: TRBV19; CDR3aa: CASSIPRGVNYGYTF
j_gene: TRBJ1-4; d_gene: NA; v_gene: TRBV13; CDR3aa: CASSLSGGEKLFF
j_gene: TRBJ2-7; d_gene: TRBD1; v_gene: TRBV6-9; CDR3aa: CASSYWDSNYEQYF
j_gene: TRBJ1-1; d_gene: NA; v_gene: TRBV21-1; CDR3aa: CASGRRGQNTEAFF
j_gene: TRBJ2-1; d_gene: NA; v_gene: TRBV11-2; CDR3aa: CASSPPGTNYADEQFF
j_gene: TRBJ2-3; d_gene: TRBD2; v_gene: TRBV4-3; CDR3aa: CASSQGKGLAGLPSTDTQYF
j_gene: TRBJ2-7; d_gene: TRBD1; v_gene: TRBV5-1; CDR3aa: CASSLTDRGLYEQYF
j_gene: TRBJ2-1; d_gene: NA; v_gene: TRBV4-1; CDR3aa: CASSQDLGTSSSYNEQFF
j_gene: TRBJ2-7; d_gene: TRBD2; v_gene: TRBV5-4; CDR3aa: CASSLAASGTEQYF
j_gene: TRBJ2-1; d_gene: NA; v_gene: TRBV7-9; CDR3aa: CASSLPYGPTGYNEQFF
j_gene: TRBJ2-2; d_gene: TRBD2; v_gene: TRBV6-1; CDR3aa: CASSEGLAGGTNTGELFF